This TCR beta chain was profiled in a study of beta chain features in type 1 diabetes (dated by TCRdb to the late 2010s). Notes on the research overall: No differences in mean age, gender distribution, total cell number or subset yield were found between patients and healthy donors. A total of 107,917,701 sorted cells were examined across all samples, and a strong correlation was observed between cell number per subset and RNA yield. In the study, recently diagnosed type 1 diabetes patients and matched healthy donors were compared on the TCRB repertoires of their sorted circulating CD4+ T cell subsets. Regulatory and stem cell-like memory subsets were isolated from only 8 patients and roughly eight healthy donors, whereas naive and central memory subsets came from all 30 or so donors. Broader findings and caveats from the paper: Shorter templates might be favored by PCR, yet because patient and control samples were amplified and corrected together, any such skew would affect both groups equally. Fewer insertions and more nucleotide deletions at VDJ recombination sites were observed in patients with type 1 diabetes, implying thymic rearrangement abnormalities. Naive, central memory and regulatory TCRB repertoires appeared to be more alike among patients than among healthy donors. Only small numbers of individuals were included in the HLA sub-analyses, which left unresolved whether HLA type had any influence on TCRB rearrangement. Because cDNA rather than genomic DNA was sequenced, highly expressing activated cells could have been over-represented, although no difference in activation and CD3 levels was found between groups. A moderate but significant shortening of TCRB CDR3 length was observed in type 1 diabetes patients in all four CD4+ subsets.

Each donor gave one peripheral blood draw, roughly 120 mL on average, collected into heparinised tubes. A BD FACSAria II was used to sort naive, central memory, regulatory and stem cell-like memory CD4+ T cells with a panel that included CD45RO, CCR7, CD25, CD127, CD95 and CD27. Every sorted population had a purity above 95%. PBMCs were separated immediately by Lymphoprep density gradient centrifugation and were stained directly, without being cultured. To minimize batch effects, samples were stained and sorted in pairs, one healthy donor with one patient per experiment. A note on this clone: Its antigen is not yet known. Base qualities are not recorded, but no much larger clone differs from it by a single base.

The entire isolated RNA was reverse transcribed using the High Capacity cDNA Reverse Transcription Kit, and thus expressed TCRB transcripts were sequenced. Naive, central memory and regulatory T cell samples underwent deep immunoSEQ sequencing, averaging about 3.57 million total reads per sample. After sorted cells were lysed in RLT buffer, RNA was extracted with DNase-treated RNeasy Micro or Mini kits, with the choice depending on cell number. To prevent cross-contamination, every cell subset was processed on its own, while patient and healthy donor samples were processed together. The immunoSEQ multiplex PCR was used to amplify TCRB sequences from cDNA, yielding 87-bp fragments that span the CDR3 region. The amplicons were sequenced using the Illumina HiSeq platform. Processing in the source paper ran as follows. PCR bias was corrected computationally using synthetic template baselines, and reads within Hamming distance 2 were collapsed, with unmergeable singletons discarded. By aligning reads against IMGT, V, D and J genes, CDR3 length, and insertions or deletions at six rearrangement sites were assigned. Within each subset, clonotype counts were normalized to sorted cell number, after which true diversity and Gini coefficients were computed with the tcR R package. The overlap coefficient, calculated on TCRB nucleotide sequences, was used to measure repertoire sharing. Out-of-frame TCRB sequences from naive cells were analyzed to stand in for the pre-selection repertoire. TCRdb carries this immuneACCESS record with in-frame sequences only. Its versions omit some clonotypes, under half of them owing to an unresolved V gene in the studies checked, with the rest unexplained. Clone size and V and J calls were adopted from that table, with D and trimming inferred from the DNA. This sample holds around 140,000 clones; around 9.3% were observed only once. Under 1.5% of the sample comes from the top ten.

The junction shows trimming of 5 bases on V and 4 bases on J, and the gene matches do not reach 3 bases of it. Reading the germline V gene gives CDR1 SGHVS and CDR2 FNYEAQ. The CDR3, from cysteine to phenylalanine, totals 13 residues. Solely the CDR3 DNA is kept, with 39 bases framed from the first base. Sequencing input: naive CD4+ T cells from blood. Interpreted using the paper, the cell subset or site label stands for: true naive CD4+ T cells. This chain joins TRBV7-6 to TRBJ1-2; TRBD1 fits 8 bases in the junction. The receptor was derived from a man between 18 and 29 years old in good health. The encoded CDR3 is CASSLDRGYGYTF. The nucleotides are TGTGCCAGCAGCCTCGACAGGGGCTATGGCTACACCTTC.